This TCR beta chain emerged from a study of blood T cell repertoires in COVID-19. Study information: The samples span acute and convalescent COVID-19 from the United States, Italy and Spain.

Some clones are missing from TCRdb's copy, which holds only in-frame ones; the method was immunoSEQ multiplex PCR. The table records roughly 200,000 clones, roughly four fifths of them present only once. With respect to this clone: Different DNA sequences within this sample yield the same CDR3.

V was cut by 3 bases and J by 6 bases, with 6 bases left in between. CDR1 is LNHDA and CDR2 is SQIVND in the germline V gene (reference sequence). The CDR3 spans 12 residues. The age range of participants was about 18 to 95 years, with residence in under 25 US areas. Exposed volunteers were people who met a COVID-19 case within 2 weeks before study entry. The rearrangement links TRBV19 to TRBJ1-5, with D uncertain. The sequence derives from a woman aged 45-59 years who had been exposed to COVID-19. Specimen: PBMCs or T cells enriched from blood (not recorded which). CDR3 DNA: TGTGCCAGTAGTATCGGTGGTCAGCCCCAGCATTTT. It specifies CASSIGGQPQHF.